This is a list of T cell receptor beta chains from one sample in a study of response to subunit inactivated influenza vaccine. TCRdb reprocessed the RT-PCR reads via MiXCR and lists one record per CDR3 protein. The sample includes 500,000 to 650,000 distinct CDR3 sequences, under 9% seen only once; the top ten take approximately 13%. The starting material was PBMCs from blood, obtained roughly 24 months after vaccination. All receptors come from a man aged 45-69 years who received an inactivated influenza vaccine. CDR3s include the opening cysteine and the closing phenylalanine or tryptophan. The D gene is left open where the match is weak.

V	J	D	CDR3
TRBV28	TRBJ1-5	-	CASSGYDQPQHF
TRBV7-2	TRBJ2-7	TRBD2	CASSLRPLAGSTYEQYF
TRBV29-1	TRBJ2-7	TRBD2	CSVGGQREGEQYF
TRBV4-3	TRBJ2-3	-	CASSRRDGALDTQYF
TRBV7-2	TRBJ2-5	TRBD1	CASSPHPGQGGETQYF
TRBV12-3/TRBV12-4	TRBJ1-5	TRBD1	CASSNDRGDSNQPQHF
TRBV7-9	TRBJ2-7	TRBD2	CASSSGSGKAFYEQYF
TRBV3-1	TRBJ1-2	TRBD1	CASSKHDRGDGYTF
TRBV20-1	TRBJ2-1	TRBD2	CSARVASGLYNEQFF
TRBV4-1	TRBJ1-2	-	CASSQAYGLANYGYTF
TRBV18	TRBJ2-1	-	CASSQLVSIPEQFF
TRBV9	TRBJ2-3	-	CASSVNAGPDTQYF
TRBV20-1	TRBJ2-1	TRBD2	CSARVVGGEYNEQFF
TRBV5-6	TRBJ1-6	-	CASRYRSSYNSPLHF
TRBV12-3/TRBV12-4	TRBJ1-1	-	CASSLAVSRWAFF
TRBV5-6	TRBJ2-3	-	CASGPWSGTDTQYF
TRBV10-3	TRBJ1-1	TRBD1	CAISESGQGASEAFF
TRBV12-3/TRBV12-4	TRBJ1-6	-	CASSLSGGWNSPLHF
TRBV30	TRBJ1-2	-	CAWIGYGYTF
TRBV7-2	TRBJ2-2	-	CASTIQGNTGELFF
TRBV19	TRBJ2-7	-	CASSERTYYEQYF
TRBV28	TRBJ1-3	-	CASSTGTSGNTIYF
TRBV7-9	TRBJ1-3	-	CASSLVSGASGNTIYF
TRBV7-9	TRBJ2-4	TRBD2	CASSRTSGGPIYF
TRBV15	TRBJ2-2	-	CATSRDFRGTGELFF
TRBV3-1	TRBJ2-1	-	CASSQPRLAASNEQFF
TRBV10-2	TRBJ2-5	-	CATLGKGQETQYF
TRBV5-5	TRBJ1-1	-	CASSSGPVTEAFF
TRBV4-3	TRBJ1-1	-	CASSQDDSLNTEAFF
TRBV28	TRBJ2-2	-	CASSPMRFTGELFF